This TCR beta chain emerged from a study of a mutant IDH1 vaccine in newly diagnosed glioma. Study information: Onset of vaccination occurred 4-6 weeks following radiotherapy alone, or with temozolomide cycles.

Regarding time point: week 23, last vaccination. Every single dose of the vaccine, 300 ug of mutant IDH1 20-mer peptide, came with topical imiquimod. CDR3 size: 17 residues. Germline V gene data show CDR1 as MGHDK and CDR2 as SYGVNS. Trimming at V came to 2 bases and at J to 5 bases, leaving 12 bases not matched to a gene. This clone was seen a handful of times. Its specificity is not known. TCRdb's copy holds only in-frame clones and misses some; the assay was immunoSEQ multiplex PCR. The sample contains about 53,000 clones, around 80% of which appear only once. The TCR sequence derives from a woman aged 40-49 years with glioma. Some clones in this sample may be carry-over from other donors' samples. The V call is TRBV25-1, the J call TRBJ2-7; 10 bases are shared with TRBD1. The material sequenced was PBMCs, taken from a glioma patient whose treatment included an IDH1 peptide vaccine. CDR3 nucleotide sequence: TGTGCCAGCAGTGAAGAAGGGGAGGGACAGGGGCGGCACGAGCAGTACTTC. It specifies CASSEEGEGQGRHEQYF.